The 27 T cell receptor beta chains below come from one sample, sequenced in a study of post-analysis software for immune sequencing data. General observations from the study: Among roughly five TRBV segments more frequent in patients than controls were TRBV5-6, TRBV5-1 and TRBV20-1.

TCR beta cDNA libraries had unique molecular identifiers. TCRdb passed the PCR reads through MiXCR, listing each CDR3 protein once. The sample contains hundreds of thousands of distinct CDR3 sequences, less than 35% of which appear only once. The antigens of these receptors remain unknown. Sequencing used blood. All receptors come from a girl aged 5-17 years with multiple sclerosis.

This clonotype has only a few counts. This sequence joins TRBV6-5 and TRBJ2-5; D gene uncertain. The CDR3 length is 14 residues. Trimming took off 6 bases at V and 0 bases at J, with 11 bases between the two ends. The germline CDR1 and CDR2 sequences are MNHEY and SVGAGI. CDR3 residues: CASRTPADQETQYF. CDR3 coding DNA: TGTGCCAGCAGGACCCCAGCAGACCAAGAGACCCAGTACTTC.

This clonotype was seen more than once but under ten times. This chain joins TRBV11-2 and TRBJ2-1; 9 bases are shared with TRBD1. The CDR3 is 16 amino acids. Per the germline V gene, CDR1 is SGHAT and CDR2 is FQNNGV. V shed 5 bases, J shed 6 bases, and the junction held 11 bases outside the gene matches. DNA for the CDR3: TGTGCCAGCAGCCCTCTTTGGACAGGGGCGCCCAATGAGCAGTTCTTC. Amino acid sequence: CASSPLWTGAPNEQFF.

Note on this clonotype: Relative to the germline gene, one junction end is altered; a read error may explain this. This chain uses TRBV7-9 with TRBJ2-7; TRBD1 is a possible D gene (6 bases). In germline, CDR1 is SEHNR, CDR2 FQNEAQ (reference sequence). CDR3 length: 17 residues. CDR3 loop: CASSPFGAGVSYNEQYF. CDR3 bases: TGCGCCAGCAGCCCATTCGGGGCAGGGGTCTCCTACAATGAGCAGTACTTC.

This clonotype was counted between two and nine times. The genes are TRBV7-2 and TRBJ2-3; D is uncertain. V lost 4 bases and J lost 4, with 6 bases in between. There are 12 residues in the CDR3. CDR1 and CDR2 (germline): SGHTA, FQGNSA. CDR3 nucleotide sequence: TGTGCCAGCAGCTACCGCTCAGATACGCAGTATTTT. Translation gives CASSYRSDTQYF.

V and J are TRBV20-1 and TRBJ2-3; TRBD1 might be the D (5 bases). Germline lookup yields CDR1 DFQATT and CDR2 SNEGSKA (reference sequence). There are 16 residues in the CDR3. Trimming cost V 0 bases and J 4 bases, with 17 bases left between them. CDR3 nucleotide sequence: TGCAGTGCTAGAGATTTTGTAGGGGAACATGCAGATACGCAGTATTTT. Translating it yields CSARDFVGEHADTQYF.

The V call is TRBV24-1, the J call TRBJ1-5; D remains ambiguous. V was trimmed by 1 base and J by 0 bases, leaving 9 bases between them. Germline loops: CDR1 KGHDR, CDR2 SFDVKD. The CDR3 spans 16 residues. The DNA of the CDR3 is TGTGCCACCAGTGATTTTAAACAGAGTAGCAATCAGCCCCAGCATTTT. Translation gives CATSDFKQSSNQPQHF.

The CDR3 reads CSARAPHGDQETQYF. The CDR3 bases are TGCAGTGCCCGGGCTCCTCACGGGGACCAAGAGACCCAGTACTTC. The V gene is TRBV20-1, the J gene TRBJ2-5, with TRBD2 as a possible D gene (5 bases). Germline values: CDR1 DFQATT, CDR2 SNEGSKA (reference sequence). Trimming took off 6 bases at V and 0 bases at J, with 17 bases between the two ends. The CDR3 is 15 residues long.

This clonotype was counted only a few times. J is TRBJ1-5 and V is TRBV27; the match to TRBD1 covers 8 bases. CDR1 is MNHEY, CDR2 SMNVEV, per germline (reference sequence). Trimming cost V 3 bases and J 3 bases; bases outside gene matches: 4. The CDR3 is 15 amino acids. The CDR3 region is CASSFRQGNNQPQHF. The CDR3 DNA reads TGTGCCAGCAGTTTCCGACAGGGGAACAATCAGCCCCAGCATTTT.

The chain links TRBV20-1 to TRBJ1-5; no firm D call. Trimming took 0 bases from V and 9 from J, leaving 15 bases between them. Germline V gives CDR1 DFQATT, CDR2 SNEGSKA (reference sequence). The CDR3 has 14 amino acids. Here the CDR3 reads CSARDERTKGPQHF. The CDR3 DNA sequence: TGCAGTGCTAGAGATGAAAGGACCAAAGGGCCCCAGCATTTT.

The rearrangement links TRBV30 to TRBJ2-3, with 12 bases aligning to TRBD2. V shed 8 bases and J 5 bases; nucleotides not matched to a gene: 5. The germline gives CDR1 GTSNPN, CDR2 SVGIG (reference sequence). The CDR3 runs to 13 residues. Written as DNA, the CDR3 is TGTGCCGGGGCTAGCGGGGGGGTAGATACGCAGTATTTT. Translating it yields CAGASGGVDTQYF.

This clonotype was found a few times. The chain has TRBV3-1 and TRBJ2-6; D gene ambiguous. CDR1 is LGHDT and CDR2 is YNNKEL in the germline V gene (reference sequence). Trimming left V 3 bases short and J 4 bases short, with 7 bases between. CDR3 length: 14 residues. The CDR3 is CASSQRPGANVLTF. CDR3 DNA sequence: TGTGCCAGCAGCCAGCGTCCGGGGGCCAACGTCCTGACTTTC.

V gene TRBV27 combines with J gene TRBJ2-3; TRBD1 might be the D (6 bases). Deletions cut 7 bases from V and 2 bases from J, with 10 bases between. The length of the CDR3 is 13 residues. Germline V gene data show CDR1 as MNHEY and CDR2 as SMNVEV (reference sequence). Here the CDR3 reads CASTGHITDTQYF. The CDR3 DNA reads as TGTGCCAGCACGGGACACATCACAGATACGCAGTATTTT.

A few counts support this clonotype. The chain joins TRBV5-1 to TRBJ2-5, with D uncertain. The CDR3 loop spans 13 amino acids. V was shortened by 6 bases and J by 4 bases, with 13 bases between the two germline ends. Germline CDR1 SGHRS, CDR2 YFSETQ. CDR3 nucleotide sequence: TGCGCCAGCAAAGGGTCCTCCCCAGAGACCCAGTACTTC. Translated, it gives CASKGSSPETQYF.

The CDR3 region has the DNA TGTGCCAGCAGCTTAGCGCTTTCAGGGGTGGAGGAGCAGTACTTC. Encoded protein: CASSLALSGVEEQYF. This chain joins TRBV7-2 and TRBJ2-5; a possible D gene is TRBD1 (6 bases). CDR1 and CDR2 (germline): SGHTA, FQGNSA. The CDR3 covers 15 residues. V was shortened by 0 bases and J by 11 bases, with 19 bases between the two germline ends.

The chain links TRBV7-9 to TRBJ2-1, with 8 bases that match TRBD2. The germline V gene encodes CDR1 SEHNR and CDR2 FQNEAQ (reference sequence). V lost 5 bases to trimming and J lost 6 bases; unmatched junction nucleotides: 15. CDR3 length equals 17 residues. The CDR3 spells CASSATGGWGKRNEQFF. The CDR3 DNA follows: TGTGCCAGCAGCGCCACGGGGGGGTGGGGGAAGCGCAATGAGCAGTTCTTC.

CDR3 sequence: CASSSSPLTYNSPLHF. CDR3 nucleotides: TGTGCCAGCAGCTCCAGCCCTCTGACCTATAATTCACCCCTCCACTTT. This rearrangement joins TRBV7-9 to TRBJ1-6; D is unresolved. This CDR3 has 16 amino acids. V was clipped by 4 bases and J by 2 bases, with 12 bases between them. In germline, CDR1 is SEHNR, CDR2 FQNEAQ (reference sequence).

This clonotype came up a few times. V is TRBV6-5 and J is TRBJ1-2; tentatively, D is TRBD1 (6 bases). CDR3 size: 16 residues. Trimming stripped 4 bases from V and 0 bases from J, with 15 bases between. Germline CDR1 and CDR2: MNHEY and SVGAGI. The CDR3 DNA reads as TGTGCCAGCAGTTCACTCGTGGACAGCCCTAACTATGGCTACACCTTC. It specifies CASSSLVDSPNYGYTF.

A remark on this clonotype: This clone may be a read error of a much larger clone one base away. V usage is TRBV29-1 and J usage is TRBJ2-2; 9 bases are shared with TRBD2. V dropped 3 bases and J dropped 6; count of bases not matched to a gene: 14. The germline V gene has CDR1 SQVTM and CDR2 ANQGSEA. This CDR3 has 17 amino acids. The CDR3 DNA reads TGCAGCGTTGATGCCGATAATAGCGGGGGAGTCGCCGGGGAGCTGTTTTTT. Amino acid sequence: CSVDADNSGGVAGELFF.

In its sample, this clonotype was seen a few times. V usage is TRBV7-9 and J usage is TRBJ2-3; TRBD1 might be the D (6 bases). With 4 bases removed from V and 4 bases from J, the gap between germline ends came to 18 bases. Germline CDR1 SEHNR, CDR2 FQNEAQ (reference sequence). This CDR3 comprises 16 residues. CDR3 nucleotides: TGTGCCAGCAGCTCAATACAGGGTACGGGACCAGATACGCAGTATTTT. It is translated as CASSSIQGTGPDTQYF.

The CDR3 DNA is TGTGCCAGCAGTTACGGGGAGAGTAACTCGGATAATGAGCAGTTCTTC. This encodes CASSYGESNSDNEQFF. V is TRBV6-5 and J is TRBJ2-1; D might be TRBD2 (5 bases). Trimming shortened V by 2 bases and J by 7 bases, and 18 bases separated the two germline ends. CDR1 is MNHEY and CDR2 is SVGAGI in the germline V gene. The CDR3 is 16 amino acids.

The table lists this clonotype with a few counts. The gene calls are TRBV6-5 and TRBJ1-5, with 8 bases matching TRBD1. The CDR3 has 15 residues. Germline loops: CDR1 MNHEY, CDR2 SVGAGI. The ends lost 7 bases at V and 1 base at J; junction bases unmatched: 6. CDR3 loop: CASKAGGGSNQPQHF. CDR3 nucleotides: TGTGCCAGCAAAGCAGGGGGCGGGAGCAATCAGCCCCAGCATTTT.

The V call is TRBV5-1, the J call TRBJ2-1; TRBD2 matches at 14 bases. Per the germline V gene, CDR1 is SGHRS and CDR2 is YFSETQ. The CDR3 is 18 amino acids. The V gene end was trimmed by 6 bases and the J gene end by 7 bases; junction bases not matched to a gene: 15. In DNA, the CDR3 is TGCGCCAGCACCCAGACTAGCGGGGGGGCATATAAGGTGAATGAGCAGTTCTTC. Residues: CASTQTSGGAYKVNEQFF. Full variable domain (outside the CDR3, taken from reference TRBV5-1 and TRBJ2-1): KAGVTQTPRYLIKTRGQQVTLSCSPISGHRSVSWYQQTPGQGLQFLFEYFSETQRNKGNFPGRFSGRQFSNSRSEMNVSTLELGDSALYLCASTQTSGGAYKVNEQFFGPGTRLTVL.

This clonotype was counted a few times. V usage is TRBV28 and J usage is TRBJ2-1; D unresolved. V dropped 3 bases and J dropped 5 bases, with 8 bases sitting between them. The CDR3 has 13 amino acids. CDR1 MDHEN and CDR2 SYDVKM come from the germline V gene. The CDR3 is CASSFIPNNEQFF. CDR3 nucleotide sequence: TGTGCCAGCAGTTTTATACCAAACAATGAGCAGTTCTTC.

This clonotype turned up a few times. The V gene is TRBV20-1, the J gene TRBJ1-2; 7 bases fit TRBD1. J gave up 0 bases and V 6 bases, and 7 bases lay outside the gene matches. This CDR3 is 14 amino acids long. Germline CDR1 reads DFQATT; CDR2 reads SNEGSKA (reference sequence). As DNA, the CDR3 is TGCAGTGCCGGCGGGACAGAATCTAACTATGGCTACACCTTC. Translating gives CSAGGTESNYGYTF.

The chain combines TRBV9 with TRBJ1-1, with TRBD1 identical over 8 bases. V gave up 2 bases and J gave up 11 bases; unmatched junction bases: 14. Germline V gene sequence: CDR1 SGDLS, CDR2 YYNGEE. The CDR3 covers 15 residues. CDR3 residues: CASSVGPGQGSEAFF. The CDR3 coding sequence is TGTGCCAGCAGCGTGGGGCCAGGACAGGGATCCGAGGCTTTCTTT.

This clonotype was detected a few times. V is TRBV10-3 and J is TRBJ2-7; D may be TRBD1 (6 bases). The length of the CDR3 is 11 residues. CDR1 is ENHRY, CDR2 SYGVKD, per germline. With 6 bases removed from V and 12 bases from J, the gap between germline ends came to 15 bases. Here the CDR3 reads CAISELTGLYF. The DNA for the CDR3 is TGTGCCATCAGCGAACTGACAGGATTGTACTTC.

The chain joins TRBV5-5 to TRBJ1-2; 9 bases align to TRBD1. The germline V gene encodes CDR1 SGHKS and CDR2 YYEKEE (reference sequence). Unmatched junction bases numbered 2, after V lost 2 bases and J lost 3 bases. The CDR3 spans 14 residues. CDR3 sequence (DNA): TGTGCCAGCAGCTTAGACAGGGGGTACTATGGCTACACCTTC. This sequence encodes CASSLDRGYYGYTF.